The 9 T cell receptor beta chains presented below share a single source sample, sequenced in a study of cytomegalovirus exposure and HLA in healthy donors. Use of 60 Vbeta and 13 Jbeta primers characterized the PCR. Only in-frame clones appear in the TCRdb table, and some are missing; sequencing was by immunoSEQ multiplex PCR. The sample yields under 110,000 clones, 65% to 80% seen once. The sequencing sample was made of PBMCs. Receptor source: a man aged 55 to 69 in good health and CMV-seronegative.

The chain carries TRBV9 and TRBJ1-1; D not certain. CDR3 length: 12 residues. Germline loops: CDR1 SGDLS, CDR2 YYNGEE. V was trimmed by 4 bases and J by 7 bases, leaving 11 bases between them. The CDR3 spells CASSSEGHEAFF. CDR3 nucleotides: TGTGCCAGCAGCTCCGAGGGCCATGAAGCTTTCTTT.

The chain couples TRBV18 to TRBJ2-7; 7 bases match TRBD2. The V and J ends lost 5 bases and 2 bases, in that order; junction bases with no gene match: 6. The CDR3 is 14 amino acids. Germline V gene data show CDR1 as KGHSH and CDR2 as LQKENI. CDR3 sequence reads: CASSSGGLPYEQYF. The CDR3 DNA sequence: TGTGCCAGCTCATCCGGGGGGTTACCCTACGAGCAGTACTTC.

The chain combines TRBV5-5 with TRBJ1-3, with unresolved D. From germline, CDR1 is SGHKS and CDR2 YYEKEE (reference sequence). Trimming pared 0 bases from V and 7 bases from J, leaving 8 bases between. The CDR3 runs to 13 residues. Here the CDR3 reads CASSLDFLNTIYF. The CDR3 DNA reads TGTGCCAGCAGCTTGGACTTTCTTAACACCATATATTTT.

The chain carries TRBV30 and TRBJ2-7; TRBD1 aligns across 10 bases. This CDR3 comprises 13 residues. V gave up 5 bases and J gave up 6 bases; unmatched junction bases: 7. Germline CDR1 is GTSNPN and CDR2 is SVGIG (reference sequence). The CDR3 spells CAWLGDRGFEQYF. DNA for the CDR3: TGTGCCTGGCTCGGGGACAGGGGCTTCGAGCAGTACTTC. Drawing the rest from reference TRBV30 and TRBJ2-7, the complete variable domain is SQTIHQWPATLVQPVGSPLSLECTVEGTSNPNLYWYRQAAGRGLQLLFYSVGIGQISSEVPQNLSASRPQDRQFILSSKKLLLSDSGFYLCAWLGDRGFEQYFGPGTRLTVT.

This clone has a single count. The V and J genes are TRBV7-9 and TRBJ2-5, with D possibly matching TRBD2 (6 bases). The V end lost 2 bases, the J end lost 0 bases, and 16 bases lay between the germline ends. The CDR3 is made up of 17 amino acids. Germline values: CDR1 SEHNR, CDR2 FQNEAQ (reference sequence). The CDR3, as DNA: TGTGCCAGCAGCTTAAAGGACGGGGGTCTGTACCAAGAGACCCAGTACTTC. Its translation: CASSLKDGGLYQETQYF.

The chain has TRBV30 and TRBJ1-2; D remains ambiguous. V gave up 0 bases and J gave up 0 bases, with 14 bases separating them. The CDR3 runs to 16 residues. Germline V gene lookup returns CDR1 GTSNPN and CDR2 SVGIG (reference sequence). The CDR3 coding sequence is TGTGCCTGGAGTGTTATCGGCAGCCTAGCTAACTATGGCTACACCTTC. Its translation: CAWSVIGSLANYGYTF.

This clone was observed once. The chain has TRBV19 and TRBJ1-1, with D perhaps matching TRBD1 (6 bases). This CDR3 has 14 amino acids. Germline loops: CDR1 LNHDA, CDR2 SQIVND (reference sequence). Trimming removed 6 bases from V and 1 base from J, with 12 bases in between. Here the CDR3 reads CASSSGDRNTEAFF. The DNA for the CDR3 is TGTGCCAGTAGCTCAGGGGACCGGAACACTGAAGCTTTCTTT.

J is TRBJ1-3 and V is TRBV29-1, with unresolved D. The germline V gene has CDR1 SQVTM and CDR2 ANQGSEA. V was pared by 0 bases and J by 8 bases, with 8 bases between. The CDR3 totals 12 residues. CDR3 loop: CSVEDPGYTIYF. The CDR3 nucleotides are TGCAGCGTTGAAGATCCCGGTTACACCATATATTTT. Using reference TRBV29-1 and TRBJ1-3 for the parts outside the CDR3, the full variable domain is SAVISQKPSRDICQRGTSLTIQCQVDSQVTMMFWYRQQPGQSLTLIATANQGSEATYESGFVIDKFPISRPNLTFSTLTVSNMSPEDSSIYLCSVEDPGYTIYFGEGSWLTVV.

This clone was detected a few times. V usage is TRBV30 and J usage is TRBJ2-3; 8 bases agree with TRBD2. Germline V gene lookup returns CDR1 GTSNPN and CDR2 SVGIG (reference sequence). The CDR3 runs 15 residues. The V gene end was trimmed by 3 bases and the J gene end by 3 bases; junction bases not matched to a gene: 8. DNA for the CDR3: TGTGCCTGGAGCCGGGGGGGGTCCACGACAGATACGCAGTATTTT. Protein product: CAWSRGGSTTDTQYF. Full variable domain (outside the CDR3, taken from reference TRBV30 and TRBJ2-3): SQTIHQWPATLVQPVGSPLSLECTVEGTSNPNLYWYRQAAGRGLQLLFYSVGIGQISSEVPQNLSASRPQDRQFILSSKKLLLSDSGFYLCAWSRGGSTTDTQYFGPGTRLTVL.